This T cell receptor (beta chain) was sequenced in a study of blood T cells in healthy people across ages. Points from the study as a whole: Unsorted PBMCs prevented conclusive naive versus antigen-experienced comparison. Age brought a roughly linear fall in TCR beta diversity measured per million T cells.

Total RNA, at least 5.5 micrograms per sample, came from PBMCs. With 1 base removed from V and 2 bases from J, the gap between germline ends came to 5 bases. The CDR3 covers 13 residues. This clonotype has a count of ten or more. Its antigen is not known. Then a second PCR, running about 6 to 12 cycles, was carried out with a sample-barcoded 5' primer and a J-beta primer mix. Using its own MiXCR run on the 5' RACE reads, TCRdb lists one record per CDR3 protein. The sample has 1.5 million to 2 million distinct CDR3 sequences, roughly 49% seen once. V is TRBV12-3 or TRBV12-4 and J is TRBJ1-2; no reliable D call. Sequenced input: blood. This TCR derives from a middle-aged woman in good health. This CDR3 reads CASSLEQNYGYTF. The CDR3 DNA sequence: TGTGCCAGCAGTTTAGAACAGAACTATGGCTACACCTTC.